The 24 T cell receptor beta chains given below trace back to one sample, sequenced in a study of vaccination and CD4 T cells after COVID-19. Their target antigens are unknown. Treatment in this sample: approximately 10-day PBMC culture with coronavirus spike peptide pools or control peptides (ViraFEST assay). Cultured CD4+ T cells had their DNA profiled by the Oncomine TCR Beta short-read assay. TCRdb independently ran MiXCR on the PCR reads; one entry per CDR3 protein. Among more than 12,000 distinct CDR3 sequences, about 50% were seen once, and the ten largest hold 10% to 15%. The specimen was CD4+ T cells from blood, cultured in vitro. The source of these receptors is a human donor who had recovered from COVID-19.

CDR3 sequence: CASSARQGSIRFYEQYF. The CDR3 DNA reads TGTGCCAGCAGCGCCCGACAGGGTTCGATCCGATTCTACGAGCAGTACTTC. The chain is built from TRBV21-1 and TRBJ2-7; the listed D gene, TRBD1, was not tested against the DNA. TRBV21-1 represents a pseudogene. There are 17 residues in the CDR3.

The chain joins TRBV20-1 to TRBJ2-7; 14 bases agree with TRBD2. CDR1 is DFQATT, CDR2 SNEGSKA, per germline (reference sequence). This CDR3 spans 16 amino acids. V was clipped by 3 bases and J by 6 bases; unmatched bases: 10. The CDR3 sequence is CSASLVQTSGRGEQYF. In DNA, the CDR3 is TGCAGTGCTAGTTTGGTCCAGACTAGCGGGAGGGGCGAGCAGTACTTC.

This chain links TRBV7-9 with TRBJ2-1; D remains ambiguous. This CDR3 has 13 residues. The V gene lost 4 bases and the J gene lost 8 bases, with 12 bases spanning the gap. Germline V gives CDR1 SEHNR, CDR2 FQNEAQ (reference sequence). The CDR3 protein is CASSYPSSHEQFF. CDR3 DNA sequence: TGTGCCAGCAGCTACCCGAGCAGTCATGAGCAGTTCTTC.

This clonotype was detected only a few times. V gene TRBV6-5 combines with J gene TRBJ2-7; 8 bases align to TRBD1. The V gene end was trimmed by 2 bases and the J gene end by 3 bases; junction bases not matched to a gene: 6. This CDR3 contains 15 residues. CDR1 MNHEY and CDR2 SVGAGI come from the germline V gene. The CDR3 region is CASSYNDRGDYEQYF. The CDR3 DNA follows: TGTGCCAGCAGTTACAACGACAGGGGAGACTACGAGCAGTACTTC.

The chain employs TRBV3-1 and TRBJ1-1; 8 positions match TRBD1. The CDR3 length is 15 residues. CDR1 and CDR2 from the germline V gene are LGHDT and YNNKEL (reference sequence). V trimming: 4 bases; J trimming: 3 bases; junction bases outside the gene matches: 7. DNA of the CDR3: TGTGCCAGCAGCCCCGGGACAGGAGGGCACACTGAAGCTTTCTTT. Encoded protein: CASSPGTGGHTEAFF.

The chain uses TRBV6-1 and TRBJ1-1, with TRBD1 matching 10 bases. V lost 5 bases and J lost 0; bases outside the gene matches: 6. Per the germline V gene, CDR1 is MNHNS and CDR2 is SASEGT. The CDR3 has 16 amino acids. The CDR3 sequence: CASSPRTGGMNTEAFF. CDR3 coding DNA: TGTGCCAGCAGTCCCCGGACAGGGGGAATGAACACTGAAGCTTTCTTT.

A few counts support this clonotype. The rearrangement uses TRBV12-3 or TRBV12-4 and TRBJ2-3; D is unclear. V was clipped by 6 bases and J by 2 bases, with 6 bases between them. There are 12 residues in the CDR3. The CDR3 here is CASSKTTDTQYF. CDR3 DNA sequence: TGTGCCAGCAGCAAGACCACAGATACGCAGTATTTT.

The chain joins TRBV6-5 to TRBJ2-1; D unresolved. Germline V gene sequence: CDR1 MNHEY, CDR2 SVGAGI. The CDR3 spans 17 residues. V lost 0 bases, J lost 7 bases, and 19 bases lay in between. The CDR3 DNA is TGTGCCAGCAGTTACTCAGATCGGGTTGTAGGCAAGAATGAGCAGTTCTTC. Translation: CASSYSDRVVGKNEQFF.

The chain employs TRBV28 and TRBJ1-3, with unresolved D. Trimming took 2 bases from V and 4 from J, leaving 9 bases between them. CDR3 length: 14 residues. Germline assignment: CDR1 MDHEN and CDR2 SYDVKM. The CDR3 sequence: CASSLSGGGNTIYF. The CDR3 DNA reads TGTGCCAGCAGTTTAAGTGGCGGCGGAAACACCATATATTTT.

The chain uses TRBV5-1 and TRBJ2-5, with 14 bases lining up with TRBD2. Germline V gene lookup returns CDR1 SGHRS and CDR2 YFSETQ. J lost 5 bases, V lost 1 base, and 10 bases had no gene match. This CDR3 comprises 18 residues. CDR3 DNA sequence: TGCGCCAGCAGCTTGAGCAGGGGACTAGCGGGAGAAGGCGAGACCCAGTACTTC. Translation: CASSLSRGLAGEGETQYF.

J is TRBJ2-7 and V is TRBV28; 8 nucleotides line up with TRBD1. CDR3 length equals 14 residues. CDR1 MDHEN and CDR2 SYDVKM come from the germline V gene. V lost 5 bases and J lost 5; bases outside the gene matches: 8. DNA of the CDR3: TGTGCCAGCAGTCCGTCGGACAGGGTTGACGAGCAGTACTTC. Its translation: CASSPSDRVDEQYF.

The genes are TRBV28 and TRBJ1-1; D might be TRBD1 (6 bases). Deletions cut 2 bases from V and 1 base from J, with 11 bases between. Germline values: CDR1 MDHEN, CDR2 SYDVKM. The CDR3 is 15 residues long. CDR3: CASSLVGGPNTEAFF. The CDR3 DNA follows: TGTGCCAGCAGTTTAGTCGGGGGCCCGAACACTGAAGCTTTCTTT.

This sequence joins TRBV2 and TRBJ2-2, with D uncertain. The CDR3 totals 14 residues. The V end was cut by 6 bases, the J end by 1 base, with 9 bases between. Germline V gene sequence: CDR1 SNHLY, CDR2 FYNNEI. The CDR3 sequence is CASRPGMNTGELFF. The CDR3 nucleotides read TGTGCCAGCAGGCCCGGTATGAACACCGGGGAGCTGTTTTTT.

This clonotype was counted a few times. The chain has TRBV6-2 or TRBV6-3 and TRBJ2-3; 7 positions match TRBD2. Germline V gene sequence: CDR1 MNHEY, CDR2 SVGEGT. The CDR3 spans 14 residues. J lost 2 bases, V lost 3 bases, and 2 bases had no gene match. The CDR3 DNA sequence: TGTGCCAGCAGTTATGGGGGGGACACAGATACGCAGTATTTT. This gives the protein CASSYGGDTDTQYF.

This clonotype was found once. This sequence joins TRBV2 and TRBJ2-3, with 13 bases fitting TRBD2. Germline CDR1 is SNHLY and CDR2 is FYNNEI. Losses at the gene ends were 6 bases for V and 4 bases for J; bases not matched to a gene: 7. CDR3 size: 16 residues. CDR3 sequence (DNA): TGTGCCAGCAGCTCTACTAGCGGGAGGGCCCCAGATACGCAGTATTTT. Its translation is CASSSTSGRAPDTQYF.

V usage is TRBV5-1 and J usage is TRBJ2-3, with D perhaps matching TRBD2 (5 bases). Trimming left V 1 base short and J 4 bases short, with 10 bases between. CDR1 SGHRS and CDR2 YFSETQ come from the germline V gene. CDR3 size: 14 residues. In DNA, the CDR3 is TGCGCCAGCAGCTTGTTTCGGGAAGCAGATACGCAGTATTTT. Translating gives CASSLFREADTQYF.

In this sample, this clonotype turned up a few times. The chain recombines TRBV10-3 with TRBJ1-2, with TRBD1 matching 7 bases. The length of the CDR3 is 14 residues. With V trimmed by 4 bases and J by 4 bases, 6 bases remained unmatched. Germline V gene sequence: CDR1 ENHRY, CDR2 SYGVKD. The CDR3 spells CAISGIQGSYGYTF. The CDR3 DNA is TGTGCCATCAGTGGAATACAGGGGAGCTATGGCTACACCTTC.

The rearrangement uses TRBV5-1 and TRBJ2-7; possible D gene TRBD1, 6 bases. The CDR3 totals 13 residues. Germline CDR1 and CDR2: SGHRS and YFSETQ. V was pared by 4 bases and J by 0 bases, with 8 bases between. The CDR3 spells CASSGGGSYEQYF. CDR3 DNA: TGCGCCAGCAGCGGGGGCGGCTCCTACGAGCAGTACTTC.

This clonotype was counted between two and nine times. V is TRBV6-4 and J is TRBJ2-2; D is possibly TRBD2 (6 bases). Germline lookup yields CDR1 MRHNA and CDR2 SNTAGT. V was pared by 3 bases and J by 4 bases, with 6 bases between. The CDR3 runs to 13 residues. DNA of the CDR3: TGTGCCAGCAGTGAGACTAGCACCGGGGAGCTGTTTTTT. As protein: CASSETSTGELFF.

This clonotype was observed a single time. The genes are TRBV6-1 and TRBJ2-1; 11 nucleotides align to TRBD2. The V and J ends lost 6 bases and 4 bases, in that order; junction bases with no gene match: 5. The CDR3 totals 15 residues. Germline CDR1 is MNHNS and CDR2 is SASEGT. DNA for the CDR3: TGTGCCAGCAGCAATCTAGCGGGAGGTTACAATGAGCAGTTCTTC. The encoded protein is CASSNLAGGYNEQFF.

CDR3 in DNA: TGTGCCAGCAGCCAAGATGGTCGGGGGGACGCTGAAGCTTTCTTT. Its translation is CASSQDGRGDAEAFF. The chain links TRBV14 to TRBJ1-1; possible D gene TRBD1, 5 bases. V lost 0 bases and J 6 bases, leaving 14 bases between the germline ends. Looked up from germline, CDR1 is SGHDN and CDR2 is FVKESK. The CDR3 extends over 15 amino acids.

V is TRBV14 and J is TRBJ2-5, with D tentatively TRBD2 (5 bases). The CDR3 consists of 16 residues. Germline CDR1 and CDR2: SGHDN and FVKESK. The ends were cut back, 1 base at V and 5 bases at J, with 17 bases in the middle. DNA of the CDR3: TGTGCCAGCAGCCAAGTGCGAGGGATGGGATCTGAGACCCAGTACTTC. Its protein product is CASSQVRGMGSETQYF.

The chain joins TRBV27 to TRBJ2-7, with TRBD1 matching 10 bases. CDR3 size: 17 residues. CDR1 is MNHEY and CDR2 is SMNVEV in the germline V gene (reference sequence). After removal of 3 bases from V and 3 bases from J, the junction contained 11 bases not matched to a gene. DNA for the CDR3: TGTGCCAGCAGTTTTCGAGGAGGACAGGGGGTCAACTACGAGCAGTACTTC. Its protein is CASSFRGGQGVNYEQYF.

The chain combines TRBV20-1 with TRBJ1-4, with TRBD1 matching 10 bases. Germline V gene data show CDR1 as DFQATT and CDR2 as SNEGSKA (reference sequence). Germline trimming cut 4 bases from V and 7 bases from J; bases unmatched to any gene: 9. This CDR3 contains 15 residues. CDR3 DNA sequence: TGCAGTGCTACGCGGGACAGGGGATCGAGTGAAAAACTGTTTTTT. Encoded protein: CSATRDRGSSEKLFF.